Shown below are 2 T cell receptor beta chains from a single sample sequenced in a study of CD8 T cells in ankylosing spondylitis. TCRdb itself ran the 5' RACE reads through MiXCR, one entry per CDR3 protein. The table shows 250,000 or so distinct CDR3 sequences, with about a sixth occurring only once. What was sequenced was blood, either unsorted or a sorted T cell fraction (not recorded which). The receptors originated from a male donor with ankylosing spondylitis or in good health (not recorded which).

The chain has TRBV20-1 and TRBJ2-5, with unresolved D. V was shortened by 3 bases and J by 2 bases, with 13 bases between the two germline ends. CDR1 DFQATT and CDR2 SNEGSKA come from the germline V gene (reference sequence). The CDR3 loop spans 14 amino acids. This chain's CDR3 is CSASDESPQETQYF. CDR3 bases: TGCAGTGCTAGTGATGAATCCCCACAAGAGACCCAGTACTTC.

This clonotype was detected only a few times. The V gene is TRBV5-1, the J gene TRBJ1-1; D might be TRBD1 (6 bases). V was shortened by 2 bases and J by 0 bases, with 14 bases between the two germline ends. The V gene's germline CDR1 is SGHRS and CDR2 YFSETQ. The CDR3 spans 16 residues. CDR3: CASSFLSGTMNTEAFF. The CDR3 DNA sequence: TGCGCCAGCAGCTTCCTTTCTGGGACAATGAACACTGAAGCTTTCTTT.